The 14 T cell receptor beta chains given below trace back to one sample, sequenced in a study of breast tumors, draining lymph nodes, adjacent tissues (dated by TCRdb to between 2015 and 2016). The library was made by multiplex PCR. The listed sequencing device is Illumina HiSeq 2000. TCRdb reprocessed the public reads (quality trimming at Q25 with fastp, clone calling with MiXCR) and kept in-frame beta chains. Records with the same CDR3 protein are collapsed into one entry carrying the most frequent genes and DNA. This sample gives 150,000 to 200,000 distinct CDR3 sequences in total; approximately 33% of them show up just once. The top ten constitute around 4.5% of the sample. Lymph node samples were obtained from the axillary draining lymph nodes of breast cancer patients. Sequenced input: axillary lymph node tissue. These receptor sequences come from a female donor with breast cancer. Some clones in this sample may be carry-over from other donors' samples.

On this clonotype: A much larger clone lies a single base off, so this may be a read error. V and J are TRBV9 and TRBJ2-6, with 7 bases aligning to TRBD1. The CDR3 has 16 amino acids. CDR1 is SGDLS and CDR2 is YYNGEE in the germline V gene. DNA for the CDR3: TGTGCCAGCAGCGCCCTAGGGGGCGCTGGGGCCGACGTCCTGACTTTC. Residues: CASSALGGAGADVLTF.

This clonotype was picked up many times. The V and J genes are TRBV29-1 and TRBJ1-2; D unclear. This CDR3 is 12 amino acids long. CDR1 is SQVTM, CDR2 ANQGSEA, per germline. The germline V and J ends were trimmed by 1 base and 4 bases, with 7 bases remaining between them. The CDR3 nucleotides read TGCAGCGTTGAAGGCGGAGCCTATGGCTACACCTTC. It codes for CSVEGGAYGYTF.

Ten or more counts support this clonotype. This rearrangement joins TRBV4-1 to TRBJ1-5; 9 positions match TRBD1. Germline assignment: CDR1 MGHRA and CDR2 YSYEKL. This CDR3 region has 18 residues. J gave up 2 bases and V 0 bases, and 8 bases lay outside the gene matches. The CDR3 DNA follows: TGCGCCAGCAGCCAAGATAGGATACAGGGGGCTCGCAATCAGCCCCAGCATTTT. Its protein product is CASSQDRIQGARNQPQHF.

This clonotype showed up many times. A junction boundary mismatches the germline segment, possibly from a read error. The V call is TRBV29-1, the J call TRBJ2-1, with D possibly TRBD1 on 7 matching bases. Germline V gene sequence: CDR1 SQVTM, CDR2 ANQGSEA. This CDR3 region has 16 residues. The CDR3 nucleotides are TGCAGCGTTGAACCAGGAGGGGGCGCCGATTACAATCAGCAGTTCTTC. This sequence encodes CSVEPGGGADYNQQFF.

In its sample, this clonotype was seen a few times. CDR3 in DNA: TGTGCCAGCAGTCCTGACACTTTATACGAGCAGTACTTC. Amino acid sequence: CASSPDTLYEQYF. The V gene is TRBV6-5, the J gene TRBJ2-7; no firm D call. Trimming stripped 5 bases from V and 4 bases from J, with 12 bases between. Germline CDR1 and CDR2: MNHEY and SVGAGI. CDR3 length equals 13 residues.

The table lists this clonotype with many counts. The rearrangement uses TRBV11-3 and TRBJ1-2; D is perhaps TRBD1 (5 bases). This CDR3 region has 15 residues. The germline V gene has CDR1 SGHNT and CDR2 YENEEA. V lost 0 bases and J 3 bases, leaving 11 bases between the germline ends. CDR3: CASSLDGGRDYGYTF. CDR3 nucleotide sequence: TGTGCCAGCAGCTTAGATGGTGGCAGGGACTATGGCTACACCTTC.

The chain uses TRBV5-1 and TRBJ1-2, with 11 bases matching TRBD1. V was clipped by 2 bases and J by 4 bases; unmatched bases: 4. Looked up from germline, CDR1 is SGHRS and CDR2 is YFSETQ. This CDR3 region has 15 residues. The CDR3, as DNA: TGCGCCAGCAGCTTAACCGGGACAGGGGGCTATGGCTACACCTTC. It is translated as CASSLTGTGGYGYTF.

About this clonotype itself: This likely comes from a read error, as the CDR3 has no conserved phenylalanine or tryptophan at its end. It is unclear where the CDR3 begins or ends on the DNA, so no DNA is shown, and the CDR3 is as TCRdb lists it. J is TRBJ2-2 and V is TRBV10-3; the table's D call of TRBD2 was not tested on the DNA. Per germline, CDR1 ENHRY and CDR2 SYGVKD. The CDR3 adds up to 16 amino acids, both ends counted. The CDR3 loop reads CAIRDIGLAGVGELFL.

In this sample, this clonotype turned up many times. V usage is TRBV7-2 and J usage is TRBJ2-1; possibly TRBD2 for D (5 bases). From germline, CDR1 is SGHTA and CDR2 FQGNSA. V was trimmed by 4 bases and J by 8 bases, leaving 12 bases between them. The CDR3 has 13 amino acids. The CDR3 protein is CASSSPPSHEQFF. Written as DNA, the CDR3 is TGTGCCAGCAGCTCCCCGCCTAGCCATGAGCAGTTCTTC.

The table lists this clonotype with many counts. This CDR3 reads CASTQSRTLSSEQYF. The CDR3 DNA sequence: TGTGCCAGTACCCAATCCCGGACATTAAGTAGCGAGCAGTACTTC. The chain employs TRBV19 and TRBJ2-7; possible D gene TRBD1, 5 bases. Germline CDR1 LNHDA, CDR2 SQIVND (reference sequence). The V end was cut by 7 bases, the J end by 6 bases, with 22 bases between. The CDR3 contains 15 residues.

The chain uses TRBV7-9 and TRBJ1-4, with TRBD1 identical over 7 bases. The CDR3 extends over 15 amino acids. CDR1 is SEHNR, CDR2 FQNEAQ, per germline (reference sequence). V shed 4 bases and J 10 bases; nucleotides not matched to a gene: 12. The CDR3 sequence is CASSSLRGLVGKLFF. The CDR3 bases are TGTGCCAGCAGCTCTCTCAGGGGGTTGGTGGGAAAACTGTTTTTT.

The CDR3 bases are TGTGCCAGCAGCCAACTGGGTTGGGATAGCAATCAGCCCCAGCATTTT. Its protein product is CASSQLGWDSNQPQHF. J is TRBJ1-5 and V is TRBV3-1, with no clear D. The V end was cut by 2 bases, the J end by 0 bases, with 11 bases between. Germline values: CDR1 LGHDT, CDR2 YNNKEL (reference sequence). The CDR3 runs 16 residues.

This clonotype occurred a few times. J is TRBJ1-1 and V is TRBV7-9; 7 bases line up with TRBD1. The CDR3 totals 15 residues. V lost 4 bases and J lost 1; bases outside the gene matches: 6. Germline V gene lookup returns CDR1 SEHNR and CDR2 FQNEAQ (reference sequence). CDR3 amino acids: CASSSRTGSNTEAFF. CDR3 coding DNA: TGTGCCAGCAGCTCCCGGACAGGATCGAACACTGAAGCTTTCTTT.

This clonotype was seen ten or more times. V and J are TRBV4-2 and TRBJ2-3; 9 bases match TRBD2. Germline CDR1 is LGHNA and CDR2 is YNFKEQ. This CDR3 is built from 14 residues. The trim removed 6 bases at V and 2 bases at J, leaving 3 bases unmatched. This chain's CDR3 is CASSIAGDTDTQYF. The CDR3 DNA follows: TGTGCCAGCAGTATAGCGGGGGACACAGATACGCAGTATTTT.